This T cell receptor (beta chain) derives from a study of blood T cell repertoires in COVID-19. Study information: Acute and convalescent COVID-19 samples came from the United States, Italy and Spain. T cells, B-cell-depleted T cells, or PBMCs provided the cDNA or gDNA that served as material.

Original processing methods: For nucleated cells, counts were estimated from reference gene primer amplification. TCRdb's table, derived via immunoSEQ multiplex PCR, lists solely in-frame clones and lacks some. V and J calls and clone size are given by that table; D and trimming were obtained from the DNA. The profile shows 110,000 to 150,000 clones, under 90% of them singletons. V was clipped by 4 bases and J by 6 bases, with 12 bases between them. The CDR3 consists of 13 residues. The specimen sequenced was peripheral blood. This clonotype was sampled from a human donor in a cohort sampled during active COVID-19. V is TRBV12-3 or TRBV12-4 and J is TRBJ1-2, with D possibly TRBD1 on 5 matching bases. This CDR3 is CASSSSPTDGYTF. DNA for the CDR3: TGTGCCAGCAGTTCCTCCCCGACAGATGGCTACACCTTC.